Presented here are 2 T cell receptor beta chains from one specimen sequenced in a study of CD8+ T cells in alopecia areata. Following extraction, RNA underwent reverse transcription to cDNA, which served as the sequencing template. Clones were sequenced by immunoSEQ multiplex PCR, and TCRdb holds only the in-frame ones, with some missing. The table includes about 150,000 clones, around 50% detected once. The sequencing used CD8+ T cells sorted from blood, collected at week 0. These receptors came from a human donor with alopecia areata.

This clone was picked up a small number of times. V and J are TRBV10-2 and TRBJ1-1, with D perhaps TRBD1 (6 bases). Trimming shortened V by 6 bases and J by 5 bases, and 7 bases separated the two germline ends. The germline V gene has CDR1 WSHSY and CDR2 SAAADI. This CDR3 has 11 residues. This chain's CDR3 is CASSQGTEAFF. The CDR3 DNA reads TGCGCCAGCAGCCAGGGGACTGAAGCTTTCTTT.

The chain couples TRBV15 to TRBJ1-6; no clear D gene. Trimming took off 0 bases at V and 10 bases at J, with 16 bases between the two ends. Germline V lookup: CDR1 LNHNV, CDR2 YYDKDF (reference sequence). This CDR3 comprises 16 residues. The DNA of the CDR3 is TGTGCCACCAGCAGAGAAGGAGTGGGCGGGAGGTCACCCCTCCACTTT. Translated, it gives CATSREGVGGRSPLHF.